This TCR beta chain was captured by sequencing in a study of T-cell reconstitution after alpha-beta-depleted transplantation in children (dated by TCRdb to between 2015 and 2016). Study-wide context: The study quantitatively tracked T-cell immune reconstitution after TCRalphabeta/CD19-depleted allogeneic hematopoietic cell transplantation in children using TCR repertoire profiling.

This clonotype was counted at least ten times. The antigen this receptor binds is unknown. The input lacks base qualities; no much larger clone sits a single base away. The method behind the library was PCR. Sequencer: Illumina HiSeq 2500. TCR libraries were prepared with molecular barcoding, using unique molecular identifiers to normalize TCRbeta repertoire quantification. TCRdb reran the public reads through fastp at Q25 and MiXCR, keeping productive beta chains. Here each entry gathers all rows of one CDR3 protein and keeps the most common genes and DNA. The sample table shows about 360,000 distinct CDR3 sequences, and more than 10% are seen once. Of the sample, around 4.5% falls within the top ten clones. The germline V gene gives CDR1 as SGHRS and CDR2 as YFSETQ. V is pruned by 4 bases and J by 7 bases, leaving 10 bases of the junction without a gene match. The CDR3 runs 15 amino acids, cysteine and phenylalanine included. Just the 45-base CDR3 DNA is kept, in frame starting at base 1.

The sample here was PBMCs, taken from the stem cell graft. The rearranged segments are TRBV5-1 and TRBJ1-1; TRBD1 matches 10 bases in the middle. The origin of this receptor is a human donor who donated a stem cell graft to a child with Fanconi anemia. The sequenced DNA: TGCGCCAGCAGCCCAATGACAGGGGGCGACGGTGAAGCTTTCTTT. This yields the protein CASSPMTGGDGEAFF.